Given below is one TCR beta chain in context. This sample is part of a study of blood T cell repertoires in COVID-19. Original data processing: Nucleated cell number was recorded as an estimate derived from reference gene primer amplification. The repertoire was sequenced with immunoSEQ multiplex PCR; TCRdb's copy has only in-frame clones and lacks some. V and J calls and clone size are those listed in that table; D and trimming were worked out from the DNA. The sample includes hundreds of thousands of clones, 80% to 95% seen only once; the top ten take 0.65% to 0.85%. The CDR3 spans 12 residues. Trimming stripped 3 bases from V and 0 bases from J, with 3 bases between. Germline V lookup: CDR1 SGHTA, CDR2 FQGNSA.

This chain uses TRBV7-2 with TRBJ2-7; D remains unclear. This clonotype originated in a man aged 55-75 years with COVID-19, enrolled during active disease. Sequencing used peripheral blood. CDR3 nucleotide sequence: TGTGCCAGCAGCTTTAACTCCTACGAGCAGTACTTC. This gives the protein CASSFNSYEQYF.